The entry below gives a single T cell receptor (beta chain) sequence along with its context. Assay: immunoSEQ multiplex PCR; the TCRdb copy retains only in-frame clones and omits some. The data show about 160,000 clones, 60% to 85% seen once. The sample originates from a study of blood T cell repertoires in COVID-19. Study-wide context: Samples of COVID-19 (acute and convalescent) were obtained from the United States, Italy and Spain. Sample material is recorded as cDNA or gDNA derived from T cells, B-cell-depleted T cells, or PBMCs.

The CDR3 has 14 amino acids. V lost 2 bases and J lost 6, with 11 bases in between. The germline CDR1 and CDR2 sequences are SGHRS and YFSETQ. This clonotype was obtained from a man aged 70 or older with acute or convalescent COVID-19. Sequenced input: peripheral blood. The V call is TRBV5-1, the J call TRBJ2-2, with D tentatively TRBD2 (6 bases). The CDR3, as DNA: TGCGCCAGCAGCTTTTCTGGGGAGGCCGGGGAGCTGTTTTTT. Its protein is CASSFSGEAGELFF.